This TCR beta chain was profiled in a study of CD8+ T cells in alopecia areata. Treatment meaning: oral pan-JAK inhibitor, 5-10 mg twice daily. This clone was seen a few times. V was clipped by 2 bases and J by 12 bases, with 20 bases between them. The length of the CDR3 is 14 residues. Germline V gene sequence: CDR1 SNHLY, CDR2 FYNNEI. Extracted from the samples, RNA was reverse transcribed into cDNA to serve as the sequencing template. The table came from immunoSEQ multiplex PCR; TCRdb's copy has only in-frame clones and leaves some out. The sample shows 150,000 to 200,000 clones, roughly 60% of them seen only once.

The genes are TRBV2 and TRBJ2-7; tentative D call: TRBD1 (5 bases). The sequences come from CD4+ T cells sorted from blood, collected at week 24, from a patient treated with tofacitinib. This TCR was sampled from a human donor with alopecia areata. The CDR3 spells CASSELTETANPYF. The CDR3 region has the DNA TGTGCCAGCAGTGAACTGACAGAGACAGCGAATCCGTACTTC. The full variable domain, completed using reference TRBV2 and TRBJ2-7, is EPEVTQTPSHQVTQMGQEVILRCVPISNHLYFYWYRQILGQKVEFLVSFYNNEISEKSEIFDDQFSVERPDGSNFTLKIRSTKLEDSAMYFCASSELTETANPYFGPGTRLTVT.